This TCR beta chain was obtained from a study of CD8 T cells in ankylosing spondylitis listed by TCRdb under 2017. Context from the whole study: T cell receptor beta repertoires were profiled in healthy donors and ankylosing spondylitis patients so that disease-linked TCR variants could be found. In total, the full study cohort was made up of some 110 healthy donors and 25 to 30 ankylosing spondylitis patients. Peripheral blood samples were taken, and synovial fluid was additionally collected from ankylosing spondylitis patients.

The CDR3 holds 16 amino acids from the cysteine to the phenylalanine. The retained sequence is limited to the CDR3, 48 bases, with the frame set at the first base. The germline V gene supplies CDR1 SGHTA and CDR2 FQGNSA. The V end loses 3 bases and the J end loses 2 bases, and a stretch of 17 bases separates them. Sequencing was performed on an Illumina HiSeq 2500. Quantitative 5'-RACE with molecular barcodes was the method used to prepare the TCR beta libraries. As for how the authors treated the data: A new computational method, built on a probabilistic model of VDJ rearrangement, was used to identify disease-linked TCR variants. The public sequencing data were trimmed at Q25 with fastp and processed into clonotypes with MiXCR by TCRdb, which kept only in-frame beta chains. Each entry merges the rows of one CDR3 protein and shows their most common DNA and genes. The V and J calls here are based on TCRdb, not the publication. In all, the sample holds about 240,000 distinct CDR3 sequences, and around 7.8% of those were seen once. The ten top clones hold about 6.8% of the sample.

This clonotype was counted many times. Its antigen is not yet known. No base-level quality is on record; no much larger clone is a single base apart. Study-wide conclusions, independent of this receptor: A TCR beta motif of several highly homologous amino acid variants appeared characteristic of blood from ankylosing spondylitis patients. Some motif variants had previously been reported in the synovial fluid and blood of reactive arthritis patients, which suggests shared mechanisms of disease initiation. The disease-linked clones had a CD8+ phenotype and were found at relatively low frequencies in peripheral blood. The disease-linked clones were reported as significantly enriched in matched synovial fluid samples from ankylosing spondylitis patients.

This receptor chain uses TRBV7-2 and TRBJ2-7; the D segment might be TRBD1 or TRBD2, since each matches 5 bases. Sequenced input: blood, either unsorted or a sorted T cell fraction (not recorded which). This receptor was identified in a male donor with ankylosing spondylitis or in good health (not recorded which). The DNA sequence reads TGTGCCAGCAGCTTCGAGGGGTTCCGTTCAGCCTACGAGCAGTACTTC. Its translation is CASSFEGFRSAYEQYF.